This TCR beta chain was profiled in a study of Tregs in tolerant kidney transplant recipients (dated by TCRdb to the late 2010s). Background on the whole study: Related donors were used in the transplants with nonmyeloablative bone marrow transplantation, and mixed chimerism was transient in the human trials. The study used TCRbeta sequencing to identify donor-specific regulatory T cells before combined kidney and bone marrow transplantation, then tracked those cells after transplant. Overall study results and their limits: Biological reproducibility was not examined directly, but technical replication error appeared to be minimal. Because only a small number of patients were included, the study had limitations, and the results will need to be validated in larger populations as well as under other immunosuppression protocols. For some patients the PCR primers changed over time, which made it impossible to compare the samples from those patients at the nucleotide level. Expanding Tregs with activated donor B cells appeared to identify the most biologically relevant and donor-specific TCRbeta repertoire. In tolerant patients, donor-specific Tregs expanded more than Tregs overall, which suggests antigen-driven rather than nonspecific expansion.

Per the publication, the time point label means: blood sample drawn before combined kidney and bone marrow transplant. Thawed PBMCs were FACS-sorted into unstimulated Tregs (CD4+CD25+CD127-), CD4+ non-Tregs (CD4+CD25-), CD4 cells and CD8 cells. Prior to Treg sorting, thawed PBMCs were rested overnight with roughly 200 IU/ml IL-2 at 37 degrees C. Patients were several combined kidney and bone marrow transplant recipients from the ITN036ST trial, and only these trial subjects had samples available. Healthy control blood was processed by Ficoll density gradient to PBMCs and cryopreserved; patient PBMCs were collected before and after transplant. For TCRbeta CDR3 sequencing, genomic DNA from the sorted cells was extracted using the QIAGEN DNeasy Blood and Tissue Kit. High-throughput TCRbeta CDR3 sequencing, which included PCR amplification with bias correction and internal controls, was done commercially through immunoSEQ. On the authors' methods: Unique productive TCRbeta sequences were defined by CDR3 nucleotide sequence where primers matched, otherwise by CDR3 amino acid sequence with Vbeta and Jbeta genes. As a correction for sorting error, sequences shared between sorted populations at a frequency ratio of 2:1 or less were discarded, and the remaining shared sequences were assigned to the higher population. A sequence counted as donor-reactive if, in CFSE-low cells, the sequence had a frequency of at least 0.01% and was expanded at least 5-fold compared with unstimulated cells. Repertoire divergence was quantified by Jensen-Shannon divergence calculated from the top 100 TCRbeta sequences ranked by frequency. For samples with multiple sequencing runs, sorting error was corrected in each run separately before the runs were combined. Here the immuneACCESS table is served through TCRdb, limited to in-frame sequences with V and J called. Missing clones are a known gap in these copies; in checked studies unresolved V genes cover under half, and the rest lacks a known reason. The V and J calls and the clone size are those of that table, but D and trimming were determined from the DNA. This sample holds about 15,000 clones; over 75% were observed only once. The top ten clones comprise about 1.7% of the sample.

In its sample, this clone was seen a few times. Its antigen is unknown. No quality values exist for individual bases; no much larger clone is one base distant. Counted from cysteine to phenylalanine, this CDR3 has 15 amino acids. Here the CDR3 DNA is all that survives: 45 bases in frame from base 1. V is trimmed back by 5 bases and J by 5 bases, and the junction contains 10 bases that no gene match accounts for. In the germline V gene, CDR1 corresponds to SGHTA and CDR2 to FQGNSA. The material was Tregs from blood, obtained before the transplant. The clonotype was recovered from a human donor who received a combined kidney and bone marrow transplant. The rearranged segments are TRBV7-2 and TRBJ1-2; 8 middle bases align to TRBD1. The DNA is as follows: TGTGCCAGCAGCCCCCGACAGGGGATGGATTATGGCTACACCTTC. The resulting protein is CASSPRQGMDYGYTF.